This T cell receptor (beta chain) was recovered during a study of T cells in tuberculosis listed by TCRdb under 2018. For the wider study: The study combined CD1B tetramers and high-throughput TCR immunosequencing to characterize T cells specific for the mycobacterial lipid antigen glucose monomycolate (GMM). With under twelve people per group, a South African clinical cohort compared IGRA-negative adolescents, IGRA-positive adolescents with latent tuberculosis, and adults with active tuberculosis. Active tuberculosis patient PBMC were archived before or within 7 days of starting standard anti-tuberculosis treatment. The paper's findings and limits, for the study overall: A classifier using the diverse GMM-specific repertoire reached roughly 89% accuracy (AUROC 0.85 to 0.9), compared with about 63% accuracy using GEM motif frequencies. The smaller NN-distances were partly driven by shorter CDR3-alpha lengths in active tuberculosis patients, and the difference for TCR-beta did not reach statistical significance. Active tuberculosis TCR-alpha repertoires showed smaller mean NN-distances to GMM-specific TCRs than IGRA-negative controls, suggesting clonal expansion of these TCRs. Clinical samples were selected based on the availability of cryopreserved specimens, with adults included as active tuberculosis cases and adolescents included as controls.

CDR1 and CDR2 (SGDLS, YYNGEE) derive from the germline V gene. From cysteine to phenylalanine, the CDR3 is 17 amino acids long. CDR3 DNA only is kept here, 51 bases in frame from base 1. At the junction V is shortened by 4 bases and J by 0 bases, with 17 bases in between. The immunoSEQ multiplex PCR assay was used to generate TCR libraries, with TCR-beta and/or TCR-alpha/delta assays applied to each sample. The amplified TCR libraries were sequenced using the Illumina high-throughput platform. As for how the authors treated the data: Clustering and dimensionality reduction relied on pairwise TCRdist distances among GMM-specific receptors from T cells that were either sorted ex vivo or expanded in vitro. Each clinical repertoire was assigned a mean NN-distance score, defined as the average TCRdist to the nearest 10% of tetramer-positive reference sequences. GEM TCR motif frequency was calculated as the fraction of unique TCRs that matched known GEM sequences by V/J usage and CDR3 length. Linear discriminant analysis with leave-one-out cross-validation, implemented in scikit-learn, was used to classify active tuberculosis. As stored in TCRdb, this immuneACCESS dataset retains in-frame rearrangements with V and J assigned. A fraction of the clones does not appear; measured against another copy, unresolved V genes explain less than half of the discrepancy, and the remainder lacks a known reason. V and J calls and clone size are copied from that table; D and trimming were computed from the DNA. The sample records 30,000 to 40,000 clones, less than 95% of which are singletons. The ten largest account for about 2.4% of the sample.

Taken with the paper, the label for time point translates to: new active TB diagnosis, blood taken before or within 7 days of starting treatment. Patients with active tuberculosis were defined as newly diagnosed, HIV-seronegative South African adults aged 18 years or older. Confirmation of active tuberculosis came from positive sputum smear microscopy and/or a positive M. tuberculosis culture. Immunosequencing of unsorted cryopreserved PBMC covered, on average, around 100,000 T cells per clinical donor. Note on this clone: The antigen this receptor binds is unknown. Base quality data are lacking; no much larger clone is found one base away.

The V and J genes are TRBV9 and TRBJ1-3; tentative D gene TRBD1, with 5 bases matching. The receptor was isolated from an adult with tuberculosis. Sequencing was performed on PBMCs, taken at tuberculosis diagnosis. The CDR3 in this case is CASSPLTDILSGNTIYF. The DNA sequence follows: TGTGCCAGCAGCCCTTTGACGGACATACTCTCTGGAAACACCATATATTTT.